This TCR beta chain derives from a study of T cell changes during pregnancy in multiple sclerosis. CDR3 length: 12 amino acids. Germline CDR1 SGHKS, CDR2 YYEKEE (reference sequence). J lost 7 bases, V lost 7 bases, and 5 bases had no gene match. Clones were read by immunoSEQ multiplex PCR, and TCRdb kept only the in-frame ones, dropping some. The sample holds more than 15,000 clones, approximately 85% seen once. This material consisted of CD8+ T cells from peripheral blood mononuclear cells, taken in the second trimester of pregnancy. V and J are TRBV5-5 and TRBJ2-1, with TRBD2 matching 7 bases. The TCR comes from a female donor in good health, enrolled as a control in a pregnancy study. CDR3 sequence: CASVLSGNEQFF. The CDR3 DNA sequence: TGTGCCAGCGTCCTTAGCGGGAATGAGCAGTTCTTC.